These 9 T cell receptor beta chains were sequenced from one sample in a study of T cells in Graves' hyperthyroidism and ophthalmopathy. RNA transcripts gave rise to amplified TCR beta CDR3 regions. Researchers ran a first-round RT-PCR on the TCR CDR3 using the HTBI primer set. TCRdb re-called the multiplex PCR reads through MiXCR, storing one row per CDR3 protein. The sample records 300,000 to 450,000 distinct CDR3 sequences, more than 12% being singletons. Material: blood. All receptors derive from a woman in her 30s with Graves' ophthalmopathy.

The chain links TRBV19 to TRBJ1-5; 8 bases line up with TRBD1. The CDR3 consists of 16 residues. V lost 1 base, J lost 6 bases, and 8 bases stayed unmatched. The germline gives CDR1 LNHDA, CDR2 SQIVND (reference sequence). CDR3 region: CASSIAGQGWGQPQHF. The CDR3 nucleotides read TGTGCCAGTAGTATAGCAGGACAGGGTTGGGGTCAGCCCCAGCATTTT.

V gene TRBV20-1 combines with J gene TRBJ1-2, with TRBD1 as a possible D gene (5 bases). V was clipped by 2 bases and J by 4 bases, with 11 bases between them. The CDR3 length is 13 residues. Germline V gene sequence: CDR1 DFQATT, CDR2 SNEGSKA (reference sequence). The CDR3 DNA sequence: TGCAGTGCTAGAAAGACAGCCAGCTATGGCTACACCTTC. It specifies CSARKTASYGYTF.

This clonotype was found many times. The chain recombines TRBV20-1 with TRBJ2-1, with 10 bases that match TRBD2. J gave up 6 bases and V 0 bases, and 14 bases lay outside the gene matches. Per germline, CDR1 DFQATT and CDR2 SNEGSKA (reference sequence). The CDR3 spans 18 residues. In nucleotides, the CDR3 is TGCAGTGCTAGAGATGGCTCGGGGGAGCGGGGGGGCCTCAATGAGCAGTTCTTC. As protein: CSARDGSGERGGLNEQFF.

This clonotype came up many times. The V and J genes are TRBV20-1 and TRBJ2-2; 9 bases map to TRBD2. The CDR3 sequence is 14 residues long. Germline CDR1 DFQATT, CDR2 SNEGSKA (reference sequence). Trimming took 0 bases from V and 6 from J; bases not matched to a gene: 2. The chain's CDR3 is CSARDAGGSGELFF. CDR3 bases: TGCAGTGCTAGAGATGCGGGGGGGTCCGGGGAGCTGTTTTTT.

At least ten counts were recorded for this clonotype. The chain has TRBV6-1 and TRBJ1-2; a weak D match, TRBD1 (6 bases). CDR3 length: 13 amino acids. Looked up from germline, CDR1 is MNHNS and CDR2 is SASEGT. The V gene lost 6 bases and the J gene lost 2 bases, with 10 bases spanning the gap. Here the CDR3 DNA reads TGTGCCAGCAGCAACAGGGCAAACTATGGCTACACCTTC. Translated, it gives CASSNRANYGYTF.

This clonotype has only a few counts. The chain has TRBV24-1 and TRBJ2-1, with 7 positions matching TRBD1. Trimming at V came to 4 bases and at J to 2 bases, leaving 4 bases not matched to a gene. The CDR3 has 15 amino acids. CDR1 KGHDR and CDR2 SFDVKD come from the germline V gene. Written as DNA, the CDR3 is TGTGCCACCAGTGACCCAGGACAGGCCTACAATGAGCAGTTCTTC. It yields the protein CATSDPGQAYNEQFF.

This clonotype occurred many times. V gene TRBV13 combines with J gene TRBJ2-3; TRBD2 matches at 8 bases. V shed 5 bases and J 5 bases; nucleotides not matched to a gene: 12. CDR3 length equals 16 residues. Germline V gene sequence: CDR1 PRHDT, CDR2 FYEKMQ (reference sequence). The CDR3 sequence is CASSLPFGGAGDTQYF. Here the CDR3 DNA reads TGTGCCAGCAGCCTCCCCTTCGGGGGGGCCGGAGATACGCAGTATTTT. The whole variable domain, filled in from reference TRBV13 and TRBJ2-3, reads AAGVIQSPRHLIKEKRETATLKCYPIPRHDTVYWYQQGPGQDPQFLISFYEKMQSDKGSIPDRFSAQQFSDYHSELNMSSLELGDSALYFCASSLPFGGAGDTQYFGPGTRLTVL.

This rearrangement joins TRBV20-1 to TRBJ2-7; tentative D call: TRBD1 (6 bases). V lost 6 bases and J 1 base, leaving 13 bases between the germline ends. The CDR3 has 13 amino acids. Germline CDR1 reads DFQATT; CDR2 reads SNEGSKA (reference sequence). This CDR3 reads CSAIQGDSYEQYF. CDR3 DNA: TGCAGTGCCATACAGGGAGATTCCTACGAGCAGTACTTC.

This chain uses TRBV20-1 with TRBJ2-7; D gene unclear. Trimming took 3 bases from V and 0 from J, leaving 6 bases between them. Per germline, CDR1 DFQATT and CDR2 SNEGSKA (reference sequence). This CDR3 contains 12 residues. The CDR3 DNA sequence: TGCAGTGCTAGTACGGTCTCCTACGAGCAGTACTTC. Protein: CSASTVSYEQYF.